A selection of T cell receptor beta chains follows, all from one sample in a study of blood T cell repertoires in COVID-19. Profiling relied on immunoSEQ multiplex PCR, and the TCRdb table lists in-frame clones only, not all of them. The sample includes tens of thousands of clones, about 86% seen only once; the top ten take 28%. The sequenced material came from peripheral blood. The receptors were gathered from a man between 65 and 85 years old with acute or convalescent COVID-19. CDR3s include the opening cysteine and the closing phenylalanine or tryptophan. Fields, in order: J gene, V gene, clone size, CDR3 length, D gene, CDR3 protein, CDR3 DNA. D genes are given only for firm matches. The size field is filled for only some rows; it gives once, few, many or a size class.

j_call: TRBJ1-2
v_call: TRBV7-6
clone_size: -
cdr3_length: 13
d_call: -
cdr3_aa: CASSLAGARGYTF
cdr3_nt: TGTGCCAGCAGCTTAGCAGGGGCTCGGGGCTACACCTTC

j_call: TRBJ2-7
v_call: TRBV21-1
clone_size: few
cdr3_length: 18
d_call: -
cdr3_aa: CASSKALTYFTTPYEQYF
cdr3_nt: TGTGCCAGCAGCAAAGCCCTTACGTATTTCACAACCCCCTACGAGCAGTACTTC

j_call: TRBJ1-1
v_call: TRBV7-2
clone_size: few
cdr3_length: 14
d_call: TRBD1
cdr3_aa: CASSFGQENTEAFF
cdr3_nt: TGTGCCAGCAGCTTCGGACAGGAGAACACTGAAGCTTTCTTT

j_call: TRBJ2-1
v_call: TRBV10-3
clone_size: -
cdr3_length: 14
d_call: -
cdr3_aa: CAISESIAWDEQFF
cdr3_nt: TGTGCCATCAGTGAGTCGATAGCCTGGGATGAGCAGTTCTTC

j_call: TRBJ2-1
v_call: TRBV24-1
clone_size: -
cdr3_length: 17
d_call: -
cdr3_aa: CATSDSAKQGSYNEQFF
cdr3_nt: TGTGCCACCAGTGACTCGGCCAAGCAGGGCTCCTACAATGAGCAGTTCTTC

j_call: TRBJ1-2
v_call: TRBV27
clone_size: few
cdr3_length: 13
d_call: TRBD1
cdr3_aa: CASSRTGFDGYTF
cdr3_nt: TGTGCCAGCAGTAGGACAGGGTTCGATGGCTACACCTTC

j_call: TRBJ2-5
v_call: TRBV7-2
clone_size: -
cdr3_length: 14
d_call: TRBD1
cdr3_aa: CASSTTGYQETQYF
cdr3_nt: TGTGCCAGCAGCACGACAGGGTACCAAGAGACCCAGTACTTC

j_call: TRBJ2-1
v_call: TRBV7-9
clone_size: -
cdr3_length: 15
d_call: -
cdr3_aa: CASSFLRGSYNEQFF
cdr3_nt: TGTGCCAGCAGCTTTCTTCGAGGCTCCTACAATGAGCAGTTCTTC

j_call: TRBJ2-3
v_call: TRBV27
clone_size: -
cdr3_length: 13
d_call: -
cdr3_aa: CASSSTDTDTQYF
cdr3_nt: TGTGCCAGCAGTAGTACAGACACAGATACGCAGTATTTT

j_call: TRBJ2-7
v_call: TRBV12-3/TRBV12-4
clone_size: -
cdr3_length: 13
d_call: -
cdr3_aa: CASSLYRGFGQYF
cdr3_nt: TGTGCCAGCAGTCTTTATAGAGGGTTCGGGCAGTACTTC